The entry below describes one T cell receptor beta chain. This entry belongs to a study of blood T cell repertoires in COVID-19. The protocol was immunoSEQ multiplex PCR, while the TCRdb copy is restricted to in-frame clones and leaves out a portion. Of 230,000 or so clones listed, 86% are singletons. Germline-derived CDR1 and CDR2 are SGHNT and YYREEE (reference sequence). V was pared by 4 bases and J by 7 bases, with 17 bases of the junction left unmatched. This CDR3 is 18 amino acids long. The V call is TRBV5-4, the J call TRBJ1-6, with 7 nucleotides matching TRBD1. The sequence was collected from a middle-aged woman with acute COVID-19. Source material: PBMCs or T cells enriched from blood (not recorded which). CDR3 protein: CASSPAGGGFAQNSPLHF. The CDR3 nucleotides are TGTGCCAGCAGCCCGGCGGGAGGGGGCTTCGCCCAAAATTCACCCCTCCACTTT.